Below, one TCR beta chain is given with its context. The data were produced by immunoSEQ multiplex PCR, yet TCRdb's version contains in-frame clones alone and is incomplete. The table has about 84,000 clones, around 97% seen once; the top ten hold less than 0.2%. This record belongs to a study of technical replicates of blood from a few donors. The CDR3 extends over 13 amino acids. Germline lookup yields CDR1 SGHRS and CDR2 YFSETQ. Trimming shortened V by 5 bases and J by 2 bases, and 11 bases separated the two germline ends. The TCR originated in a human donor in good health. The chain employs TRBV5-1 and TRBJ2-7; D ambiguous. The specimen sequenced was T cells isolated from PBMCs. The CDR3 loop reads CASRLNFAYEQYF. CDR3 in DNA: TGCGCCAGCAGACTTAACTTTGCCTACGAGCAGTACTTC.